The 25 T cell receptor beta chains in this list originate from one sample, sequenced in a study of blood T cells in healthy people across ages. Sample-barcoded 5' priming and a J-beta primer mix drove a second PCR of 7 to 11 cycles. In TCRdb, the 5' RACE reads were re-called with MiXCR into one record per CDR3 protein. The sample shows hundreds of thousands of distinct CDR3 sequences, 40% to 50% of them seen only once. Sequencing was done on a sample of blood. These receptors originate from an elderly man in good health.

About this clonotype: Compared with germline, one end of the junction differs, possibly owing to a read error. The rearrangement links TRBV6-2 or TRBV6-3 to TRBJ1-2; 7 nucleotides align to TRBD1. The CDR3 is made up of 14 amino acids. Germline CDR1 reads MNHEY; CDR2 reads SVGEGT. CDR3 protein: CASSYTDRVYGYTF. The CDR3 DNA is TGCGCCAGCAGTTACACCGACAGGGTCTATGGCTACACCTTC.

As to this clonotype: A much more abundant neighbour one base away suggests this may be a read error. J is TRBJ2-1 and V is TRBV7-2; weak D call: TRBD2 (7 bases). The germline V gene encodes CDR1 SGHTA and CDR2 FQGNSA. Trimming removed 6 bases from V and 6 bases from J, with 33 bases in between. This CDR3 is built from 20 residues. CDR3 in DNA: TGTGCCAGCAGTCCCAGGCGGGGGCGCCGGCTCGGAGGGGCTGGCAATGAGCAGTTCTTC. Its protein is CASSPRRGRRLGGAGNEQFF.

On this clonotype: Since a much larger clone is just one base distant, this may be a read error. The chain couples TRBV28 to TRBJ2-1; 14 bases map to TRBD2. Matching the DNA end better, TRBJ2-7 makes the J call doubtful. In germline, CDR1 is MDHEN, CDR2 SYDVKM. This CDR3 comprises 16 residues. This chain's CDR3 is CASSSTSGRGYNEQYF. The CDR3, as DNA: TGTGCCAGCAGTTCGACTAGCGGGAGGGGCTACAATGAGCAGTACTTC.

The chain joins TRBV4-3 to TRBJ2-7, with D possibly TRBD1 on 6 matching bases. The CDR3 contains 15 residues. CDR1 is LGHNA, CDR2 YSLEER, per germline. The V and J ends lost 0 bases and 6 bases respectively, with 15 bases between them. CDR3 sequence reads: CASSQETAGVGEQYF. The CDR3 DNA reads TGCGCCAGCAGCCAAGAGACGGCAGGGGTTGGCGAGCAGTACTTC.

The V call is TRBV7-6, the J call TRBJ2-7, with D tentatively TRBD1 (5 bases). V was clipped by 0 bases and J by 4 bases, with 13 bases between them. Germline V gene lookup returns CDR1 SGHVS and CDR2 FNYEAQ. The CDR3 is 15 residues long. The CDR3 DNA sequence: TGTGCCAGCAGCTTAGCCAGGGCCCTTTGGTACGAGCAGTACTTC. Its translation: CASSLARALWYEQYF.

This clonotype occurred many times. V usage is TRBV29-1 and J usage is TRBJ1-2; weak D call: TRBD1 (5 bases). The CDR3 runs 16 residues. V was trimmed by 6 bases and J by 3 bases, leaving 23 bases between them. Germline CDR1 and CDR2: SQVTM and ANQGSEA. As DNA, the CDR3 is TGCAGCGTCCAGCGTCTAGCAGGGTTGGCGGACTATGGCTACACCTTC. Protein sequence: CSVQRLAGLADYGYTF.

This chain uses TRBV20-1 with TRBJ2-7; TRBD2 might be the D (5 bases). The end of the DNA fits TRBJ2-5 better, so the J call may be wrong. Germline V gene sequence: CDR1 DFQATT, CDR2 SNEGSKA (reference sequence). The CDR3 is 17 amino acids. The CDR3 here is CSARALDLVPSGETQYF. In nucleotides, the CDR3 is TGCAGTGCTAGGGCCCTGGACTTAGTACCCTCTGGGGAGACCCAGTACTTC.

V is TRBV2 and J is TRBJ1-6, with TRBD1 as a possible D gene (5 bases). Trimming took 3 bases from V and 7 from J, leaving 10 bases between them. The CDR3 covers 14 residues. Germline V gene data show CDR1 as SNHLY and CDR2 as FYNNEI. The CDR3 sequence: CASSEAGDNSPLHF. In DNA form, the CDR3 reads TGTGCCAGCAGTGAGGCGGGGGACAATTCACCCCTCCACTTT.

This clonotype has a handful of counts. This sequence joins TRBV27 and TRBJ2-7; D gene ambiguous. CDR1 and CDR2 (germline): MNHEY, SMNVEV (reference sequence). The CDR3 runs to 15 residues. V gave up 4 bases and J gave up 0 bases, with 13 bases separating them. In nucleotides, the CDR3 is TGTGCCAGCAGTTCCCCCTCCGCTAGCTCCTACGAGCAGTACTTC. Its translation is CASSSPSASSYEQYF.

The chain joins TRBV20-1 to TRBJ2-7; 9 positions agree with TRBD2. Germline V gives CDR1 DFQATT, CDR2 SNEGSKA (reference sequence). The CDR3 length is 14 residues. The V gene end was trimmed by 6 bases and the J gene end by 2 bases; junction bases not matched to a gene: 8. CDR3 sequence (DNA): TGCAGTGCGGGGATAGCGGGGGCAACCTACGAGCAGTACTTC. It yields the protein CSAGIAGATYEQYF.

The CDR3 DNA is TGCAGTGCTTTAGGGACTAGTCATCCGTATTTT. It encodes CSALGTSHPYF. The V gene is TRBV20-1, the J gene TRBJ2-3; 8 nucleotides align to TRBD2. The germline V gene has CDR1 DFQATT and CDR2 SNEGSKA (reference sequence). V lost 5 bases and J lost 14; bases outside the gene matches: 9. The CDR3 consists of 11 residues.

There are many counts of this clonotype. V is TRBV6-1 and J is TRBJ2-1, with 9 bases lining up with TRBD1. Trimming took 4 bases from V and 5 from J; bases not matched to a gene: 6. This CDR3 is built from 15 residues. The germline gives CDR1 MNHNS, CDR2 SASEGT. CDR3 region: CASSGMGQGNNEQFF. In DNA, the CDR3 is TGTGCCAGCAGTGGGATGGGACAGGGAAACAATGAGCAGTTCTTC.

The chain is built from TRBV28 and TRBJ2-3, with 12 bases fitting TRBD2. V shed 5 bases, J shed 1 base, and the junction held 4 bases outside the gene matches. Germline lookup yields CDR1 MDHEN and CDR2 SYDVKM. The CDR3 runs to 16 residues. The CDR3 DNA is TGTGCCAGCAGTGGGACTAGCGGGTTGGGCACAGATACGCAGTATTTT. Encoded protein: CASSGTSGLGTDTQYF.

In this sample, this clonotype turned up many times. The chain combines TRBV7-8 with TRBJ2-7; TRBD1 might be the D (6 bases). Trimming shortened V by 5 bases and J by 2 bases, and 16 bases separated the two germline ends. The CDR3 loop spans 15 amino acids. The germline V gene has CDR1 SGHVS and CDR2 FQNEAQ. The CDR3 bases are TGTGCCAGCAGCCTAGTCCGGGACATAACCTACGAGCAGTACTTC. Protein sequence: CASSLVRDITYEQYF.

This chain connects TRBV20-1 to TRBJ2-1; the D is unclear. The CDR3 is 13 amino acids. Trimming removed 0 bases at V and 6 bases at J, with 9 bases between. Per germline, CDR1 DFQATT and CDR2 SNEGSKA (reference sequence). The CDR3 region is CSARDQWSNEQFF. The CDR3 bases are TGCAGTGCTAGAGATCAGTGGTCCAATGAGCAGTTCTTC.

The chain joins TRBV7-2 to TRBJ2-3; TRBD1 matches at 7 bases. Unmatched junction bases numbered 6, after V lost 4 bases and J lost 2 bases. CDR3 length: 15 residues. Germline V gives CDR1 SGHTA, CDR2 FQGNSA. This CDR3 is CASSSPGGHTDTQYF. In nucleotides, the CDR3 is TGTGCCAGCAGCTCCCCAGGGGGTCACACAGATACGCAGTATTTT.

Comment on this clonotype: A much larger clone differs by one base, so this may be a read error. The rearrangement links TRBV28 to TRBJ2-7; D is unresolved. CDR3 size: 13 residues. Germline V gene data show CDR1 as MDHEN and CDR2 as SYDVKM. In DNA, the CDR3 is TGTGCCGGCAGCCTTGGGGTCGTAGTCGAGCAGTACTTC. Translation: CAGSLGVVVEQYF. The whole variable domain, remainder taken from reference TRBV28 and TRBJ2-7, is DVKVTQSSRYLVKRTGEKVFLECVQDMDHENMFWYRQDPGLGLRLIYFSYDVKMKEKGDIPEGYSVSREKKERFSLILESASTNQTSMYLCAGSLGVVVEQYFGPGTRLTVT.

This chain uses TRBV28 with TRBJ2-3; 8 bases align to TRBD2. V trimming: 7 bases; J trimming: 4 bases; junction bases outside the gene matches: 7. Germline assignment: CDR1 MDHEN and CDR2 SYDVKM. There are 14 residues in the CDR3. The CDR3 DNA follows: TGTGCCAGCAATCCGAGCGGGAGCCCAGATACGCAGTATTTT. Amino acids: CASNPSGSPDTQYF.

The chain recombines TRBV20-1 with TRBJ2-4, with 7 bases fitting TRBD1. V lost 5 bases to trimming and J lost 7 bases; unmatched junction nucleotides: 11. This CDR3 spans 14 amino acids. The germline gives CDR1 DFQATT, CDR2 SNEGSKA (reference sequence). This CDR3 reads CSAETGAFENIQYF. The CDR3 nucleotides are TGCAGTGCTGAAACAGGGGCGTTTGAGAACATTCAGTACTTC.

In its sample, this clonotype was seen many times. The chain couples TRBV3-1 to TRBJ2-3; no clear D. V lost 1 base and J lost 10, with 12 bases in between. The CDR3 has 13 residues. Germline V gene data show CDR1 as LGHDT and CDR2 as YNNKEL (reference sequence). CDR3 nucleotide sequence: TGTGCCAGCAGCCAAGCGGCAGCATCGGCGCAGTATTTT. The encoded protein is CASSQAAASAQYF.

This chain joins TRBV3-1 and TRBJ2-7; D might be TRBD2 (7 bases). Judging by the DNA end, TRBJ2-5 fits better; the J call may be wrong. The germline gives CDR1 LGHDT, CDR2 YNNKEL (reference sequence). CDR3 length: 15 residues. CDR3 amino acids: CASSPGTGGLKTQYF. The CDR3 DNA follows: TGTGCCAGCAGTCCAGGGACGGGGGGCTTAAAGACCCAGTACTTC.

Only one count was recorded for this clonotype. V and J are TRBV20-1 and TRBJ2-2; 9 bases fit TRBD1. The germline V gene has CDR1 DFQATT and CDR2 SNEGSKA (reference sequence). J gave up 5 bases and V 6 bases, and 10 bases lay outside the gene matches. CDR3 length: 15 amino acids. For the CDR3, the DNA is TGCAGTGCAGTACCGGGACAGGGAGAGACCGGGGAGCTGTTTTTT. Protein sequence: CSAVPGQGETGELFF.

This clonotype was recorded many times. The chain links TRBV20-1 to TRBJ2-7; D is unclear. Trimming removed 1 base from V and 3 bases from J, with 1 base in between. The germline V gene encodes CDR1 DFQATT and CDR2 SNEGSKA (reference sequence). There are 10 residues in the CDR3. The CDR3 sequence is CSARVYEQYF. The CDR3 DNA sequence: TGCAGTGCTAGAGTCTACGAGCAGTACTTC.

This clonotype was detected a few times. The V call is TRBV20-1, the J call TRBJ2-7; D gene uncertain. V was trimmed by 5 bases and J by 0 bases, leaving 11 bases between them. Germline CDR1 reads DFQATT; CDR2 reads SNEGSKA (reference sequence). The CDR3 length is 13 residues. CDR3 residues: CSAPSEASYEQYF. CDR3 nucleotides: TGCAGTGCTCCCTCAGAGGCCTCCTACGAGCAGTACTTC.

The chain recombines TRBV6-1 with TRBJ1-5; D is unresolved. Germline V gene lookup returns CDR1 MNHNS and CDR2 SASEGT. CDR3 length: 13 amino acids. The V end was cut by 2 bases, the J end by 5 bases, with 7 bases between. CDR3: CASSESRDQPQHF. The CDR3 coding sequence is TGTGCCAGCAGTGAATCCCGGGATCAGCCCCAGCATTTT.